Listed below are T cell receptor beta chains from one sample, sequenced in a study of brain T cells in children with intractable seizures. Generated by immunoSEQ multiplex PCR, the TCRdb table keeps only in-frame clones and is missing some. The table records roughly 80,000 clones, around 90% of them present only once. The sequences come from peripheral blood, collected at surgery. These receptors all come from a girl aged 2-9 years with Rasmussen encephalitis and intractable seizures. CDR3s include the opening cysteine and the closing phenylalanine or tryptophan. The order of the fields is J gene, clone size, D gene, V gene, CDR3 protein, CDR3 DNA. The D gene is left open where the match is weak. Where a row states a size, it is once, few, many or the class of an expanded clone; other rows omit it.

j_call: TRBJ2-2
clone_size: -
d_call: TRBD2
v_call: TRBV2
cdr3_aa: CASRRTSGRGELFF
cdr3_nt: TGTGCCAGCAGGCGGACTAGCGGGAGAGGGGAGCTGTTTTTT

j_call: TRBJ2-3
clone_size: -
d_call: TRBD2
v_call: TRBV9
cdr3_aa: CASSGTSGFLHDTQYF
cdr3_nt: TGTGCCAGCAGCGGAACTAGCGGGTTCCTCCACGATACGCAGTATTTT

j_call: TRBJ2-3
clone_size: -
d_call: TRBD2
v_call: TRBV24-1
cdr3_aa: CATSDPGLALEDTQYF
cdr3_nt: TGTGCCACCAGTGATCCCGGACTAGCCCTTGAAGATACGCAGTATTTT

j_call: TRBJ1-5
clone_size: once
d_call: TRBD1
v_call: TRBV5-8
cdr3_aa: CASSSGQGFDQPQHF
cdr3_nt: TGTGCCAGCAGCTCGGGACAGGGATTCGATCAGCCCCAGCATTTT

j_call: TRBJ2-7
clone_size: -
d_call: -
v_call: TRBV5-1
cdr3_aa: CASSLSGRTATYEQYF
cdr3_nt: TGCGCCAGCAGCTTGTCAGGACGCACCGCGACCTACGAGCAGTACTTC

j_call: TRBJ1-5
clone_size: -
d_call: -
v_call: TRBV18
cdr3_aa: CASSPSRQRDQPQHF
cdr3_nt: TGTGCCAGCTCACCAAGCAGACAGAGGGATCAGCCCCAGCATTTT

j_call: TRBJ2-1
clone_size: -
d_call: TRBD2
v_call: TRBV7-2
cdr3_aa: CASSRTSGYNEQFF
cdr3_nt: TGTGCCAGCAGCCGGACTAGCGGCTACAATGAGCAGTTCTTC

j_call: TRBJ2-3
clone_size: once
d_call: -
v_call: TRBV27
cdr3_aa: CASARGSTDTQYF
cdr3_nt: TGTGCCAGCGCCCGGGGAAGCACAGATACGCAGTATTTT

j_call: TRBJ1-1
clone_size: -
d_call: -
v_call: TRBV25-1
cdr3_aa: CASSEQGRNTEAFF
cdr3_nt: TGTGCCAGCAGTGAACAGGGAAGGAACACTGAAGCTTTCTTT

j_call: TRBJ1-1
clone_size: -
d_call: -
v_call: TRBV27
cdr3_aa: CASRASTTGNTEAFF
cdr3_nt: TGTGCCAGCAGAGCGAGCACCACTGGGAACACTGAAGCTTTCTTT

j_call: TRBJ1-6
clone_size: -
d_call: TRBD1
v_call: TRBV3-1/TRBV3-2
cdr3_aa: CASSQEAQGASYNSPLHF
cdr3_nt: TGTGCCAGCAGCCAAGAAGCTCAGGGGGCCTCCTATAATTCACCCCTCCACTTT

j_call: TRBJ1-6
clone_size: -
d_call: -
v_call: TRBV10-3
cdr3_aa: CAISDLEGFSSPLHF
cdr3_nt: TGTGCCATCAGTGACTTAGAGGGGTTTAGTTCACCCCTCCACTTT

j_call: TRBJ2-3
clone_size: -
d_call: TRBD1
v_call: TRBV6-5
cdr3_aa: CASRMTGGADTQYF
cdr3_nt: TGTGCCAGCAGGATGACAGGGGGCGCGGATACGCAGTATTTT

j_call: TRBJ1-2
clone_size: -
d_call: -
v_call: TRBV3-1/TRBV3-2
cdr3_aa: CASSPVESTYGYTF
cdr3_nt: TGTGCCAGCAGCCCAGTTGAGTCGACCTATGGCTACACCTTC